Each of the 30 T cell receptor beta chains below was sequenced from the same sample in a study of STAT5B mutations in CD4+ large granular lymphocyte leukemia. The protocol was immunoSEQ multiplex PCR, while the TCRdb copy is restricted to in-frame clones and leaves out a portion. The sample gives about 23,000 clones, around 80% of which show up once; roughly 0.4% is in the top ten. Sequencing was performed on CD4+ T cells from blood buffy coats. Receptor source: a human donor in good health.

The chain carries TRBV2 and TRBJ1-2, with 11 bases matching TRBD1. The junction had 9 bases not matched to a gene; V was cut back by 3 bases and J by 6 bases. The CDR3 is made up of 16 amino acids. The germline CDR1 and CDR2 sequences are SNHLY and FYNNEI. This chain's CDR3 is CASSDRGQGGYDGYTF. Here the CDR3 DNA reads TGTGCCAGCAGTGACAGGGGACAGGGGGGGTATGATGGCTACACCTTC.

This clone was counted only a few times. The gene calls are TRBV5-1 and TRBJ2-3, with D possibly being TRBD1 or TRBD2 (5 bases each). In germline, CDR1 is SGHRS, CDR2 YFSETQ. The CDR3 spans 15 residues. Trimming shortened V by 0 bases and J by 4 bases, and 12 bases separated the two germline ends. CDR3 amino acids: CASSLGRQGADTQYF. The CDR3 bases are TGCGCCAGCAGCTTGGGGCGGCAGGGAGCAGATACGCAGTATTTT.

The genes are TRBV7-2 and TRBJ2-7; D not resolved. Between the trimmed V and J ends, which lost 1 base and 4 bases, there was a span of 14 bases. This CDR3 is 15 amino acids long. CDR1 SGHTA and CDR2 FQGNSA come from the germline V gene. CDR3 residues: CASSLGSYAGYEQYF. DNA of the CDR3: TGTGCCAGCAGCTTAGGTAGCTACGCTGGTTACGAGCAGTACTTC.

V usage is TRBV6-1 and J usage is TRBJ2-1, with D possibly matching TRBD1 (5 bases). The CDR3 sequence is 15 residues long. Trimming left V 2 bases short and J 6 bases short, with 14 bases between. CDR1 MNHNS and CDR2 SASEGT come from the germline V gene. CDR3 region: CASSEHRLVGNEQFF. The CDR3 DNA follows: TGTGCCAGCAGTGAACACAGGCTAGTTGGCAATGAGCAGTTCTTC.

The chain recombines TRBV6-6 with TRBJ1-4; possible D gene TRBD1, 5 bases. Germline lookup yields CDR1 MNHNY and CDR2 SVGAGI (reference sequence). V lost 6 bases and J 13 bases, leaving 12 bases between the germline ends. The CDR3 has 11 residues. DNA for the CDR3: TGTGCCAGCAGCCCGGGACGAGGACTGTTTTTT. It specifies CASSPGRGLFF.

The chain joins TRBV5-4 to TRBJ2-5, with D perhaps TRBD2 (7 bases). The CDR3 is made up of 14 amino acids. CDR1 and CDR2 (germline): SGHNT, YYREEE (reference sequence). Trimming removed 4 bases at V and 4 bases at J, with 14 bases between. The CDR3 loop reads CASSLGGARETQYF. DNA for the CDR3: TGTGCCAGCAGCCTTGGGGGGGCTCGAGAGACCCAGTACTTC.

In DNA form, the CDR3 reads TGTGCCAGTAGTATTGGGCGAATTCAGCCCCAGCATTTT. Encoded protein: CASSIGRIQPQHF. The rearrangement joins TRBV19 to TRBJ1-5; D remains ambiguous. Trimming pared 3 bases from V and 6 bases from J, leaving 9 bases between. The CDR3 sequence is 13 residues long. Per germline, CDR1 LNHDA and CDR2 SQIVND (reference sequence).

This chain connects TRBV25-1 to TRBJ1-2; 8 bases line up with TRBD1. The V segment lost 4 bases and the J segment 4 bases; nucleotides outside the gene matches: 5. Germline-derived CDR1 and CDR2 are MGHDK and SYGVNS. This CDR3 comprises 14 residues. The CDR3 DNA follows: TGTGCCAGCAGTGGTGGACAGGGTGGCTATGGCTACACCTTC. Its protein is CASSGGQGGYGYTF.

The CDR3 here is CASRKDRNYEQYF. The CDR3 DNA sequence: TGCGCCAGCCGGAAGGACAGAAACTACGAGCAGTACTTC. The chain recombines TRBV10-2 with TRBJ2-7; a possible D gene is TRBD1 (6 bases). The V end was cut by 8 bases, the J end by 3 bases, with 14 bases between. CDR1 is WSHSY, CDR2 SAAADI, per germline. This CDR3 comprises 13 residues.

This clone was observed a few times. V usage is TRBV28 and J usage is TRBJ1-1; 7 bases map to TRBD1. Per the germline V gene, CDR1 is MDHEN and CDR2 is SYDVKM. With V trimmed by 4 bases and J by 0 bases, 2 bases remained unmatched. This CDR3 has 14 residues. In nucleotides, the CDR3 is TGTGCCAGCAGTTCCGGGACAGTGAACACTGAAGCTTTCTTT. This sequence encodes CASSSGTVNTEAFF.

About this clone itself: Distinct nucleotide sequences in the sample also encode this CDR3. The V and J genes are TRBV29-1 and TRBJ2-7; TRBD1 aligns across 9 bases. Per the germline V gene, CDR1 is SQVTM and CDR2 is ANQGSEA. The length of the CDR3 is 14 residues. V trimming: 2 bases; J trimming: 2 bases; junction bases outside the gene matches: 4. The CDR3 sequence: CSVEPTGGTYEQYF. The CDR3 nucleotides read TGCAGCGTTGAACCGACAGGGGGGACCTACGAGCAGTACTTC.

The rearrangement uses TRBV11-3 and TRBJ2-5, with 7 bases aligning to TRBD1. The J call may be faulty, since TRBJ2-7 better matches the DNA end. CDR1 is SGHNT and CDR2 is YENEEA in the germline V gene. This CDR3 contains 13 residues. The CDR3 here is CASSLTGTYEQYF. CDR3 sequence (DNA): TGTGCCAGCAGCTTGACAGGGACCTACGAGCAGTACTTC.

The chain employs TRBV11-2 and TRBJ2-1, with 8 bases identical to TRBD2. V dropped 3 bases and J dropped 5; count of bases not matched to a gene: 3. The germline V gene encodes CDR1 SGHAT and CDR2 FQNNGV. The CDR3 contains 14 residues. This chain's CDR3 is CASSFSLADNEQFF. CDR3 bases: TGTGCCAGCAGCTTCTCACTAGCGGACAATGAGCAGTTCTTC.

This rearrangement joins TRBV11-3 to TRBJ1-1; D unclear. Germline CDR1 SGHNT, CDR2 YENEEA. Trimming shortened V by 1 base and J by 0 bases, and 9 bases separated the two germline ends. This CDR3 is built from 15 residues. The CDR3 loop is CASSLGVAVNTEAFF. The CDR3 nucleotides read TGTGCCAGCAGCTTAGGGGTAGCTGTGAACACTGAAGCTTTCTTT.

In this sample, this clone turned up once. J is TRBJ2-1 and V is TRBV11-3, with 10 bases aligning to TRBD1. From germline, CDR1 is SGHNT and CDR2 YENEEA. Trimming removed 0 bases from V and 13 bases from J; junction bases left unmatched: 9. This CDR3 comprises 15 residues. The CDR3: CASSLEGQGFGDQFF. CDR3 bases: TGTGCCAGCAGCTTAGAGGGACAGGGGTTCGGGGACCAGTTCTTC.

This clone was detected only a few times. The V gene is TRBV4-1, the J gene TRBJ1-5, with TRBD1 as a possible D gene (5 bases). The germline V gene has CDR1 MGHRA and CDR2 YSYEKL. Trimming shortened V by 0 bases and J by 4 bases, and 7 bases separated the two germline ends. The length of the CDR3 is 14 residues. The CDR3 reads CASSQDSGNQPQHF. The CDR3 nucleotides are TGCGCCAGCAGCCAAGACTCAGGGAATCAGCCCCAGCATTTT.

The chain's CDR3 is CASSRDSGSYNEQFF. In DNA form, the CDR3 reads TGTGCCAGCAGCCGAGATAGCGGGAGTTACAATGAGCAGTTCTTC. The chain links TRBV7-2 to TRBJ2-1, with 9 bases lining up with TRBD2. The junction had 6 bases not matched to a gene; V was cut back by 5 bases and J by 4 bases. Germline assignment: CDR1 SGHTA and CDR2 FQGNSA. The CDR3 is 15 residues long. Complete variable domain (other parts from reference TRBV7-2 and TRBJ2-1): GAGVSQSPSNKVTEKGKDVELRCDPISGHTALYWYRQSLGQGLEFLIYFQGNSAPDKSGLPSDRFSAERTGGSVSTLTIQRTQQEDSAVYLCASSRDSGSYNEQFFGPGTRLTVL.

The DNA for the CDR3 is TGTGCCAGCAGCCTACACCATTTGACAGATTCCTACGAGCAGTACTTC. Amino acids: CASSLHHLTDSYEQYF. V usage is TRBV7-8 and J usage is TRBJ2-7; possibly TRBD1 for D (5 bases). The CDR3 is 16 residues long. CDR1 and CDR2 (germline): SGHVS, FQNEAQ. V was shortened by 5 bases and J by 1 base, with 18 bases between the two germline ends.

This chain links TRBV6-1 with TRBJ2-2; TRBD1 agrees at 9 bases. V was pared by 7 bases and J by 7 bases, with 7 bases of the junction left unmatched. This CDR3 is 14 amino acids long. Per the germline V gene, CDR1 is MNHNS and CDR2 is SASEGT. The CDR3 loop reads CASMRGQGGGELFF. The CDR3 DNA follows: TGTGCCAGCATGAGGGGACAGGGCGGCGGGGAGCTGTTTTTT.

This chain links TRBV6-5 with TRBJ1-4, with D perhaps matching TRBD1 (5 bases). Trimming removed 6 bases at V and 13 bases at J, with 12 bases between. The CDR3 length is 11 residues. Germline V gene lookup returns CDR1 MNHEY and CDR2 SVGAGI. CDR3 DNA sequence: TGTGCCAGCAGCCCGGGACGAGGACTGTTTTTT. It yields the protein CASSPGRGLFF.

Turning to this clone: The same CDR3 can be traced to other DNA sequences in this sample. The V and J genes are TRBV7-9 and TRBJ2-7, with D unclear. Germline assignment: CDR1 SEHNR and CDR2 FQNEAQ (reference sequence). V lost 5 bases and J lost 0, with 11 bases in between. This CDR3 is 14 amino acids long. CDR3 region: CASSLLGSSYEQYF. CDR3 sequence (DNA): TGTGCCAGCAGCCTCCTTGGTAGCTCCTACGAGCAGTACTTC.

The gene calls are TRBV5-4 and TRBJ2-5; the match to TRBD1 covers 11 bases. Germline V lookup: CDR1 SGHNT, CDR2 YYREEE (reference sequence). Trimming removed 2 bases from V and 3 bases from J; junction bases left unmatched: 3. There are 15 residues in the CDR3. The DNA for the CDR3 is TGTGCCAGCAGCTTACTGGGACAGGGGGAAGAGACCCAGTACTTC. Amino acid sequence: CASSLLGQGEETQYF.

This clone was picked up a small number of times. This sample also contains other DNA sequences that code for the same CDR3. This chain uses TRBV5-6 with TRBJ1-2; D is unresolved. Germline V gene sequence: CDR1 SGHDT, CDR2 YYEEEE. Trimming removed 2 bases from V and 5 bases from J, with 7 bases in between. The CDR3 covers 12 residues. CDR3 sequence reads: CASSFPGYGYTF. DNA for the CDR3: TGTGCCAGCAGCTTCCCGGGGTATGGCTACACCTTC.

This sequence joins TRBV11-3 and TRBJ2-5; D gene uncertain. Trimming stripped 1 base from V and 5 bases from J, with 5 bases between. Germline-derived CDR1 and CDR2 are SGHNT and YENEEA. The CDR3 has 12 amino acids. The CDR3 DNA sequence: TGTGCCAGCAGCTTAGGCCGGGAGACCCAGTACTTC. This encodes CASSLGRETQYF.

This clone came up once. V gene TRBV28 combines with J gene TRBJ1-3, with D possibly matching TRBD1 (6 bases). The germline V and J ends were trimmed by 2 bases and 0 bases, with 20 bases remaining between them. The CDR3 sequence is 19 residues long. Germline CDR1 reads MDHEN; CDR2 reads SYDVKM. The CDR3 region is CASSLEGELGNPSGNTIYF. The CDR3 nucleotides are TGTGCCAGCAGTTTAGAGGGGGAACTTGGCAACCCCTCTGGAAACACCATATATTTT.

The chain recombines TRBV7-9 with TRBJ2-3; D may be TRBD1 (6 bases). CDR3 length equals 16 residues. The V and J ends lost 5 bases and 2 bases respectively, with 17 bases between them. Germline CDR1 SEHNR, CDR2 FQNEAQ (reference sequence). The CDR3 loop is CASSTTLRGPTDTQYF. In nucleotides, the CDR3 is TGTGCCAGCAGCACAACACTCAGGGGACCCACAGATACGCAGTATTTT.

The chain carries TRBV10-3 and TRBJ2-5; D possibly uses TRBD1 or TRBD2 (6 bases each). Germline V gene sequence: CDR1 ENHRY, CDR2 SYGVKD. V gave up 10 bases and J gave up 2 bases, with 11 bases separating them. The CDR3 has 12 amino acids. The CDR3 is CATGGVQETQYF. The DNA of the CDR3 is TGTGCCACCGGGGGCGTTCAAGAGACCCAGTACTTC.

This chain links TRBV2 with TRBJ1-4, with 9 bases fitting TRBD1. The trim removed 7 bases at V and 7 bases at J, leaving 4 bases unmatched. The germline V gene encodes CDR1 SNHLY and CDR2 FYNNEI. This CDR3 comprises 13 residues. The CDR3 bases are TGTGCCAGCACGGGACAGGGCATTGAAAAACTGTTTTTT. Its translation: CASTGQGIEKLFF.

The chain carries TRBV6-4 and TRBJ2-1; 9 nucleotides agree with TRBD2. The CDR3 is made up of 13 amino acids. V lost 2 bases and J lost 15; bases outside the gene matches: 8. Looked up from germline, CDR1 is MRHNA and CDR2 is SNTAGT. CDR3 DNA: TGTGCCAGCAGTGACCCCTATAGCGGGAGAAGGTTCTTC. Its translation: CASSDPYSGRRFF.

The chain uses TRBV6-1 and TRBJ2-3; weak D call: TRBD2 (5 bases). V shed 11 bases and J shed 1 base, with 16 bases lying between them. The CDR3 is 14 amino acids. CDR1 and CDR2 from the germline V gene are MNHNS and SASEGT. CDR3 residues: CACKTNLGTDTQYF. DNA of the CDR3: TGTGCCTGCAAGACTAATTTGGGCACAGATACGCAGTATTTT.